The rows below give T cell receptor beta chains drawn from one sample of a study of OX40 agonist ivuxolimab in advanced cancers. Assay: immunoSEQ multiplex PCR; the TCRdb copy retains only in-frame clones and omits some. Of some 45,000 clones in the sample, around 86% were seen once. The source was CD4+ or CD8+ T cells sorted from blood, collected in a trial of the OX40 agonist ivuxolimab. These receptors were obtained from an adult with an advanced solid tumor such as melanoma, head and neck, liver or kidney cancer. Each CDR3 is given with its conserved first and last residue. The D gene is left open where the match is weak. Clone size appears in some rows only: once, few, many, or a class for an expanded clone.

d_gene,j_gene,abundance,v_gene,CDR3nt,CDR3aa
.,TRBJ1-6,.,TRBV7-2,TGTGCCAGCAGCTCGTCTGTGGCAGGGGCGAGGAGACCCCTCCACTTT,CASSSSVAGARRPLHF
TRBD2,TRBJ2-7,.,TRBV9,TGTGCCAGCAGCGCAGCCCCGGGACTAGGAGTCGAGCAGTACTTC,CASSAAPGLGVEQYF
.,TRBJ1-5,.,TRBV6-1,TGTGCCAGCTCCCAGTATAGCAATCAGCCCCAGCATTTT,CASSQYSNQPQHF
.,TRBJ2-5,.,TRBV7-9,TGTGCCAGCAGTGACACCTCGGGGGAGACCCAGTACTTC,CASSDTSGETQYF
.,TRBJ1-2,.,TRBV6-1,TGTGCCAGCAGTCTCTTCCGCGAGGGTGGCTACACCTTC,CASSLFREGGYTF
.,TRBJ2-5,.,TRBV7-9,TGTGCCAGCAGCTTAGGATCTCAGGAGCTACAGACCCAGTACTTC,CASSLGSQELQTQYF
.,TRBJ2-1,once,TRBV27,TGTGCCAGCAGTTTAGGACTTCTTAGCTCCTACAATGAGCAGTTCTTC,CASSLGLLSSYNEQFF
TRBD2,TRBJ2-5,.,TRBV5-1,TGCGCCAGCAGCTTGAGTCCAGCGGGGCTAGAGACCCAGTACTTC,CASSLSPAGLETQYF
.,TRBJ2-1,.,TRBV10-1,TGCGCCAGCAGTGAAGAAGGCAGAAGGGGCAATGAGCAGTTCTTC,CASSEEGRRGNEQFF
.,TRBJ2-3,once,TRBV10-1,TGCGCCAGCAGTGAGAAGCGCACAGATACGCAGTATTTT,CASSEKRTDTQYF
TRBD1,TRBJ1-2,.,TRBV19,TGTGCCAGTAGCCGGTTCGGACAGGGATCAGATGGCTACACCTTC,CASSRFGQGSDGYTF
TRBD1,TRBJ2-2,.,TRBV4-2,TGTGCCAGCAGCTTGGGACAGGGGAACACCGGGGAGCTGTTTTTT,CASSLGQGNTGELFF
.,TRBJ2-7,.,TRBV5-5,TGTGCCAGCAGCTCCCCAGGGAGGAACGAGCAGTACTTC,CASSSPGRNEQYF
TRBD1,TRBJ2-5,.,TRBV28,TGTGCCAGCAGGCCGGGACAGGAGAAAACCCAGTACTTC,CASRPGQEKTQYF
.,TRBJ2-7,.,TRBV7-3,TGTGCCAGCAGCTTACTGGAGAACCCGTGGTACGAGCAGTACTTC,CASSLLENPWYEQYF
.,TRBJ1-4,.,TRBV5-1,TGCGCCATCTTGAAGGTTGCAAGTGAAAAACTGTTTTTT,CAILKVASEKLFF
TRBD2,TRBJ2-3,.,TRBV7-3,TGTGCCAGCAGCCCATCCCCGGGCGGGAGCGGGGGGCGGGATACGCAGTATTTT,CASSPSPGGSGGRDTQYF
.,TRBJ1-1,.,TRBV7-6,TGTGCCAGCAGCTTATTTAGCACTGAAGCTTTCTTT,CASSLFSTEAFF
TRBD1,TRBJ2-7,.,TRBV11-3,TGTGCCAGCAGCACCCGGGACAGGGACTACGAGCAGTACTTC,CASSTRDRDYEQYF
.,TRBJ2-3,once,TRBV21-1,TGTGCCAGCATTATGCACCAGTTCACAGATACGCAGTATTTT,CASIMHQFTDTQYF
TRBD2,TRBJ2-1,.,TRBV13,TGTGCCAGCAGAAGACTAGCGGGAGATCCTCATGAGCAGTTCTTC,CASRRLAGDPHEQFF
.,TRBJ2-1,.,TRBV15,TGTGCCACCAGCAGAGATCGTGGTTCCTCCTACAATGAGCAGTTCTTC,CATSRDRGSSYNEQFF
.,TRBJ2-7,.,TRBV6-4,TGTGCCAGCCCTGACAGAGGCAGGGCCTACTACGAGCAGTACTTC,CASPDRGRAYYEQYF
TRBD1,TRBJ2-7,.,TRBV5-8,TGTGCCAGCAGCTTGGCCGGGACAGGTCCCTACGAGCAGTACTTC,CASSLAGTGPYEQYF
TRBD1,TRBJ2-3,.,TRBV6-5,TGTGCCAGCAGTTACAGGGGGCGTACAGATACGCAGTATTTT,CASSYRGRTDTQYF
.,TRBJ2-5,.,TRBV2,TGTGCCAGCAGTTATTACATAAAAGAGACCCAGTACTTC,CASSYYIKETQYF